Each of the 6 T cell receptor beta chains below was sequenced from the same sample in a study of T cell responses to AZD1222 COVID-19 vaccine. Generated by immunoSEQ multiplex PCR, the TCRdb table keeps only in-frame clones and is missing some. Of tens of thousands of clones in the sample, roughly 87% were seen once. Source: peripheral blood, taken on day 0 of AZD1222 vaccination. The receptors originated from an adult in good health.

CDR3 sequence reads: CASGIKGTGYGYTF. CDR3 sequence (DNA): TGTGCTAGTGGCATTAAGGGGACAGGGTATGGCTACACCTTC. The V and J genes are TRBV12-5 and TRBJ1-2; 9 nucleotides align to TRBD1. Germline CDR1 LGHNT, CDR2 FRNRAP. V lost 6 bases, J lost 5 bases, and 7 bases stayed unmatched. CDR3 size: 14 residues.

This sequence joins TRBV30 and TRBJ2-5, with D unclear. The germline gives CDR1 GTSNPN, CDR2 SVGIG (reference sequence). The CDR3 runs to 16 residues. V was cut by 6 bases and J by 5 bases, with 25 bases left in between. CDR3 in DNA: TGTGCCTGTCATTCGCCCTCTTCCCCAAGTCGGGAGACCCAGTACTTC. This translates into CACHSPSSPSRETQYF.

The J gene is TRBJ1-6, the V gene TRBV28, with 7 bases that match TRBD1. Germline V gene data show CDR1 as MDHEN and CDR2 as SYDVKM. The CDR3 is 15 amino acids. Trimming at V came to 7 bases and at J to 7 bases, leaving 10 bases not matched to a gene. Here the CDR3 reads CASNTGQAFNSPLHF. CDR3 DNA: TGTGCCAGCAACACCGGACAGGCCTTCAATTCACCCCTCCACTTT.

This clone was detected a few times. The chain combines TRBV12-3 or TRBV12-4 with TRBJ1-2, with TRBD1 as a possible D gene (5 bases). The CDR3 runs to 12 residues. V was cut by 6 bases and J by 4 bases, with 9 bases left in between. The CDR3 reads CASSDSGYGYTF. In DNA form, the CDR3 reads TGTGCCAGCAGCGACAGCGGCTATGGCTACACCTTC.

The chain carries TRBV12-3 or TRBV12-4 and TRBJ1-2, with a weak D call TRBD1 (5 bases). The CDR3 contains 11 residues. V shed 10 bases and J shed 4 bases, with 10 bases lying between them. CDR3 loop: CAIGRGYGYTF. The CDR3 nucleotides read TGTGCCATTGGTAGGGGCTATGGCTACACCTTC.

The rearrangement uses TRBV5-1 and TRBJ2-2; D uncertain. With 0 bases removed from V and 2 bases from J, the gap between germline ends came to 8 bases. Germline V gene lookup returns CDR1 SGHRS and CDR2 YFSETQ. The length of the CDR3 is 15 residues. This CDR3 is CASSLASGNTGELFF. The CDR3 nucleotides are TGCGCCAGCAGCTTGGCCTCGGGTAACACCGGGGAGCTGTTTTTT.